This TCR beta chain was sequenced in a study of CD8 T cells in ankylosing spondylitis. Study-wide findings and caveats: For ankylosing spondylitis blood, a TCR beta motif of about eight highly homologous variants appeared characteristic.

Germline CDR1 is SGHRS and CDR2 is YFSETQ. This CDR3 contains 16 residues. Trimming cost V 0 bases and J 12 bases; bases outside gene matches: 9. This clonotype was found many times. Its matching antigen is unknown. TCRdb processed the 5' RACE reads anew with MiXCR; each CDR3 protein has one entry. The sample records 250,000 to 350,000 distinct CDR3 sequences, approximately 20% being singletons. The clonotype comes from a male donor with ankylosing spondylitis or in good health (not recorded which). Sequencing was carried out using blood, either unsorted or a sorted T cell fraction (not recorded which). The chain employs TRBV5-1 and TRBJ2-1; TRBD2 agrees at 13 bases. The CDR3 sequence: CASSLGGTSGVVWQFF. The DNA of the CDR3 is TGCGCCAGCAGCTTGGGGGGGACTAGCGGGGTTGTGTGGCAGTTCTTC.